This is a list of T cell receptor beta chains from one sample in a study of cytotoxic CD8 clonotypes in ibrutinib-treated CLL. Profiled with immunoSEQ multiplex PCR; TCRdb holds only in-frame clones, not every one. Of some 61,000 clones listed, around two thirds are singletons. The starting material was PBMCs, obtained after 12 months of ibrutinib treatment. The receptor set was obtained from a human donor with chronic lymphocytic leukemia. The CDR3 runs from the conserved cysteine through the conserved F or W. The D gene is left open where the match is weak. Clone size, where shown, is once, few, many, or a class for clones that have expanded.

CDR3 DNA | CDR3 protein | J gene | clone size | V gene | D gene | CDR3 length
TGTGCCAGCAGCGTAGGCCCGGGAGGGGACACCATATATTTT | CASSVGPGGDTIYF | TRBJ1-3 | NA | TRBV9 | NA | 14
TGTGCCAGCAGTTTTAGCTGGGATACGCAGTATTTT | CASSFSWDTQYF | TRBJ2-3 | NA | TRBV6-5 | NA | 12
TGTGCCAGCAGTTTGCTGGGGGTAAACACTGAAGCTTTCTTT | CASSLLGVNTEAFF | TRBJ1-1 | once | TRBV27 | NA | 14
TGTGCCAGCAGCTTAGACTCGGCATATACGCAGTATTTT | CASSLDSAYTQYF | TRBJ2-3 | NA | TRBV11-3 | NA | 13
TGTGCCAGCGGGCTCGAGGGGGAGCTGTTTTTT | CASGLEGELFF | TRBJ2-2 | NA | TRBV9 | NA | 11
TGCGCCAGCAGAACCCAATCGGCGGGCCTTGTCAATGAGCAGTTCTTC | CASRTQSAGLVNEQFF | TRBJ2-1 | NA | TRBV5-1 | NA | 16
TGCGCCAGCAGCCTCACAGGGCAGTACAATGAGCAGTTCTTC | CASSLTGQYNEQFF | TRBJ2-1 | NA | TRBV10-1 | NA | 14
TGCGCCAGCAGCTTGACCGGGACAGGGGGGACTAACTATGGCTACACCTTC | CASSLTGTGGTNYGYTF | TRBJ1-2 | NA | TRBV5-1 | TRBD1 | 17
TGTGCCAGCAGCTTGGACAGCAGTAACACTGAAGCTTTCTTT | CASSLDSSNTEAFF | TRBJ1-1 | NA | TRBV7-3 | NA | 14
TGTGCCAGCAGCTTGGGGGACAGCCTTTCTGGAAACACCATATATTTT | CASSLGDSLSGNTIYF | TRBJ1-3 | once | TRBV5-4 | TRBD1 | 16
TGTGCCAGCAGCCGTAATCCCAGAGGCGGACGAAATGAAAAACTGTTTTTT | CASSRNPRGGRNEKLFF | TRBJ1-4 | NA | TRBV27 | NA | 17
TGTGCCAGCAGCCCCCTAGGGGGGGGGCGCAATGAGCAGTTCTTC | CASSPLGGGRNEQFF | TRBJ2-1 | NA | TRBV14 | NA | 15
TGTGCCTGGAAACCCCTGAGCTCTGGAAACACCATATATTTT | CAWKPLSSGNTIYF | TRBJ1-3 | NA | TRBV30 | NA | 14
TGTGCCAGCAGCGAGAAGGGACAGGGCTCCTACGAGCAGTACTTC | CASSEKGQGSYEQYF | TRBJ2-7 | NA | TRBV5-4 | TRBD1 | 15
TGCGCCAGCAGCCAAGACGAGGTTGCGACACTGAGCTCCTACGAGCAGTACTTC | CASSQDEVATLSSYEQYF | TRBJ2-7 | NA | TRBV4-3 | NA | 18
TGTGCCAGCGGAATGGGACCAGAAGCTTTCTTT | CASGMGPEAFF | TRBJ1-1 | NA | TRBV14 | NA | 11
TGTGCCAGCAGCTTGGGGCCGTTGGGGTACGAGCAGTACTTC | CASSLGPLGYEQYF | TRBJ2-7 | NA | TRBV7-2 | NA | 14
TGTGCCAGCAGCCCCCGTGGTAGCGCATACACCGGGGAGCTGTTTTTT | CASSPRGSAYTGELFF | TRBJ2-2 | NA | TRBV7-2 | NA | 16
TGTGCCAGCAGCCTCCGGGGTAACACTGAAGCTTTCTTT | CASSLRGNTEAFF | TRBJ1-1 | NA | TRBV7-2 | NA | 13
TGTGCCTGGGACGTTAGACAGGGGACGTTTGGTTCACCCCTCCACTTT | CAWDVRQGTFGSPLHF | TRBJ1-6 | NA | TRBV30 | TRBD1 | 16
TGTGCCAGCAGCTGGGGACAGCAAGAGACCCAGTACTTC | CASSWGQQETQYF | TRBJ2-5 | NA | TRBV6-6 | TRBD1 | 13
TGTGCCTGGAGTCGCGTGTCGTTTGGGGGGAGGGTTTATGGGAACACTGAAGCTTTCTTT | CAWSRVSFGGRVYGNTEAFF | TRBJ1-1 | NA | TRBV30 | NA | 20
TGCGCCAGCAGTGAGTCTGGGGATGCCAAAAACATTCAGTACTTC | CASSESGDAKNIQYF | TRBJ2-4 | few | TRBV10-1 | NA | 15
TGCGCCAGCAGCTCCGACAGGGGCAACTACGAGCAGTACTTC | CASSSDRGNYEQYF | TRBJ2-7 | NA | TRBV5-1 | TRBD1 | 14
TGTGCCAGCAGCGTATCGTGGGGGGAAAAACTGTTTTTT | CASSVSWGEKLFF | TRBJ1-4 | NA | TRBV9 | NA | 13
TGTGCCAGCAGCTTGGCCGGGTTAGGTCGGATCTATGGCTACACCTTC | CASSLAGLGRIYGYTF | TRBJ1-2 | NA | TRBV5-6 | NA | 16
TGTGCCAGCAGCTTAGCGGGGGCGCTGGGCGATGAGCAGTTCTTC | CASSLAGALGDEQFF | TRBJ2-1 | once | TRBV7-9 | NA | 15
TGTGCCAGTCTTGGACAATCCAATCAGCCCCAGCATTTT | CASLGQSNQPQHF | TRBJ1-5 | NA | TRBV19 | NA | 13
TGTGCCAGCAGCCACAAACCGGGGGCCGGATCCTACGAGCAGTACTTC | CASSHKPGAGSYEQYF | TRBJ2-7 | NA | TRBV9 | NA | 16
TGTGCCAGTACCCCCGACAGGGATAACTATGGCTACACCTTC | CASTPDRDNYGYTF | TRBJ1-2 | NA | TRBV19 | TRBD1 | 14
TGTGCCAGCTCACCCTATCGTCGCACAGATACGCAGTATTTT | CASSPYRRTDTQYF | TRBJ2-3 | NA | TRBV18 | NA | 14
TGTGCCAGCAGCTTAGCTGGATCCTACGAGCAGTACTTC | CASSLAGSYEQYF | TRBJ2-7 | NA | TRBV11-2 | NA | 13
TGTGCCAGCAGCCAAGATCGACGCCTCGGGGAAGCTTTCTTT | CASSQDRRLGEAFF | TRBJ1-1 | NA | TRBV14 | NA | 14
TGTGCCAGCAGCAGGCAGGGATTAGCGGGGGCGCGCACAGATACGCAGTATTTT | CASSRQGLAGARTDTQYF | TRBJ2-3 | NA | TRBV11-2 | TRBD2 | 18
TGTGCCAGTAGTATAGTTTGGAGGTCGGTCACCGGGGAGCTGTTTTTT | CASSIVWRSVTGELFF | TRBJ2-2 | NA | TRBV19 | NA | 16
TGTGCCAGCAGTTACTCGAAAGGTGAGCAGTACTTC | CASSYSKGEQYF | TRBJ2-7 | NA | TRBV6-6 | NA | 12
TGTGCCAGCAGCTGGGGGCAGCAGTTCTATGGCTACACCTTC | CASSWGQQFYGYTF | TRBJ1-2 | few | TRBV5-6 | NA | 14
TGTGCCAGCAGCTTAGAGGGCGGGATTAGGCCCCAGCATTTT | CASSLEGGIRPQHF | TRBJ1-5 | NA | TRBV7-2 | NA | 14
TGCAGTGCTAGAACGAGAGATGAGCAGTACTTC | CSARTRDEQYF | TRBJ2-7 | NA | TRBV20-1 | NA | 11
TGTGCCAGCAGTGAATGGAGGGGGAGCACAGATACGCAGTATTTT | CASSEWRGSTDTQYF | TRBJ2-3 | NA | TRBV6-1 | NA | 15
TGTGCCATCAGGGGGGACAGCAATCAGCCCCAGCATTTT | CAIRGDSNQPQHF | TRBJ1-5 | NA | TRBV10-3 | NA | 13
TGTGCCAGCAGTTCGGGGACTAGCGGGGGCGGTGAGCAGTTCTTC | CASSSGTSGGGEQFF | TRBJ2-1 | NA | TRBV6-5 | TRBD2 | 15
TGTGCCACCAAAAGATCGCAGGGCTTCGGCTACACCTTC | CATKRSQGFGYTF | TRBJ1-2 | NA | TRBV6-5 | NA | 13
TGTGCCAGCAGCTTAAGGACAGGGGGCGCGGCTAATGAAAAACTGTTTTTT | CASSLRTGGAANEKLFF | TRBJ1-4 | NA | TRBV7-9 | TRBD1 | 17
TGTGCCAGCAGCTTAAGTCGGTCCTCCTACAATGAGCAGTTCTTC | CASSLSRSSYNEQFF | TRBJ2-1 | NA | TRBV7-3 | NA | 15
TGTGCCAGCAGGCCGGACAGGGCGAACACCGGGGAGCTGTTTTTT | CASRPDRANTGELFF | TRBJ2-2 | NA | TRBV28 | TRBD1 | 15